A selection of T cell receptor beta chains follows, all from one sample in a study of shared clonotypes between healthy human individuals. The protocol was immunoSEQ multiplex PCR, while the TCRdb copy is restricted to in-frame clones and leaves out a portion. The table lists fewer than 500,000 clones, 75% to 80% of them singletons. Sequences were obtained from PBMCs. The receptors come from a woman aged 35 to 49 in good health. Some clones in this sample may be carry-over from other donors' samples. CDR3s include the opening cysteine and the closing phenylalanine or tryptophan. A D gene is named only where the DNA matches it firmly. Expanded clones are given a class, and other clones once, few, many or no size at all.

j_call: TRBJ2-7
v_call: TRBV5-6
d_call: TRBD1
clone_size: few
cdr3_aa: CASSKDRGQYEQYF
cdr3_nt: TGTGCCAGCAGCAAGGACAGGGGGCAGTACGAGCAGTACTTC

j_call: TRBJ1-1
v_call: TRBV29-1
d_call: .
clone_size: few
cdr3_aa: CSVVGQRTEAFF
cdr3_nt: TGCAGCGTTGTCGGACAGCGGACTGAAGCTTTCTTT

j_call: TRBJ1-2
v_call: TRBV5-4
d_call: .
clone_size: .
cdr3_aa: CASSLDGYGYTF
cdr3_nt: TGTGCCAGCAGCTTGGACGGGTATGGCTACACCTTC

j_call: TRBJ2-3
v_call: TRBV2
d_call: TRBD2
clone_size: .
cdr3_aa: CASSRREIGTDTQYF
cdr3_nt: TGTGCCAGCAGTAGGCGGGAGATCGGCACAGATACGCAGTATTTT

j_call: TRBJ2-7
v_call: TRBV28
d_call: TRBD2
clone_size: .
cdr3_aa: CASSLLTSGRSYEQYF
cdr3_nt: TGTGCCAGCAGTTTATTAACTAGCGGGAGGTCCTACGAGCAGTACTTC

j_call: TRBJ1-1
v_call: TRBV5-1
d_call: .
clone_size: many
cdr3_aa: CASRLSGAETEAFF
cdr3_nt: TGCGCCAGCAGGTTATCAGGGGCAGAAACTGAAGCTTTCTTT

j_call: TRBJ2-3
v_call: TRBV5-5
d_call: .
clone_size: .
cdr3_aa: CASSFGRRDTQYF
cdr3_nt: TGTGCCAGCAGCTTTGGAAGGAGAGATACGCAGTATTTT

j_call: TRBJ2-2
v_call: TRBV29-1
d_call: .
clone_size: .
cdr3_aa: CSVGQQTGELFF
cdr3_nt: TGCAGCGTTGGACAACAGACCGGGGAGCTGTTTTTT

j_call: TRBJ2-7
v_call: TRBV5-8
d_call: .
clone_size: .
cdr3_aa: CASSAHGSSYEQYF
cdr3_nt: TGTGCCAGCAGCGCTCATGGATCGTCCTACGAGCAGTACTTC

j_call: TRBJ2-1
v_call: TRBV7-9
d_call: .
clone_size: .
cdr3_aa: CASSSPEGASYNEQFF
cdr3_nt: TGTGCCAGCAGCTCCCCAGAAGGGGCTTCCTACAATGAGCAGTTCTTC

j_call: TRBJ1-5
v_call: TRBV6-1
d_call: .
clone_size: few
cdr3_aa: CASSEGGGNQPQHF
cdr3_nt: TGTGCCAGCAGCGAAGGGGGGGGCAATCAGCCCCAGCATTTT

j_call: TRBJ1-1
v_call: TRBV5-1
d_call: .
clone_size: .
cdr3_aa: CASSLLGQGNTEAFF
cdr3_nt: TGCGCCAGCAGCTTGTTGGGCCAGGGGAACACTGAAGCTTTCTTT

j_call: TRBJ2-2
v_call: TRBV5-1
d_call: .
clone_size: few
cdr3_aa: CASSAPESTGDTGELFF
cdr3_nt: TGCGCCAGCAGCGCGCCAGAGTCAACGGGGGACACCGGGGAGCTGTTTTTT

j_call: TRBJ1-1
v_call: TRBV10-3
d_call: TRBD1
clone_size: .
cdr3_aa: CAISSDRGLGEAFF
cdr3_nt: TGTGCCATCAGCTCAGACAGGGGGTTGGGTGAAGCTTTCTTT

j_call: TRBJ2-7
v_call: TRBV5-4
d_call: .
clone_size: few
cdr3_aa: CASSDGPYEQYF
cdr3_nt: TGTGCCAGCAGCGACGGACCCTACGAGCAGTACTTC

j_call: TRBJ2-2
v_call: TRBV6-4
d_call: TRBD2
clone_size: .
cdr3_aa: CASSEFSGSTGELFF
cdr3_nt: TGTGCCAGCAGTGAATTTAGCGGGAGCACCGGGGAGCTGTTTTTT

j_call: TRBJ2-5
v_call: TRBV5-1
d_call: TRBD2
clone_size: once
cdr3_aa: CASSLGATSGTYQETQYF
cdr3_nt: TGCGCCAGCAGCTTGGGGGCCACTAGCGGGACGTACCAAGAGACCCAGTACTTC

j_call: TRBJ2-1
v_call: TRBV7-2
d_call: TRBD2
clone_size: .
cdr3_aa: CASSSQGLDEQFF
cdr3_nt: TGTGCCAGCAGCTCGCAAGGACTAGATGAGCAGTTCTTC

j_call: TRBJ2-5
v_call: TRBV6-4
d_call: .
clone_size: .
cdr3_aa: CASSDWGKQETQYF
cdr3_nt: TGTGCCAGCAGTGACTGGGGCAAACAAGAGACCCAGTACTTC

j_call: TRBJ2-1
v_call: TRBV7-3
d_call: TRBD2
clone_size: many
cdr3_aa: CASSPSAGGPVNEQFF
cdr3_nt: TGTGCCAGCAGCCCTTCCGCGGGAGGGCCGGTCAATGAGCAGTTCTTC

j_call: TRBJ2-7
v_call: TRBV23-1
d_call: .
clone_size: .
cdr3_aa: CASSQSCDSPATYEQYF
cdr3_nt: TGCGCCAGCAGTCAATCGTGCGATTCACCAGCAACCTACGAGCAGTACTTC

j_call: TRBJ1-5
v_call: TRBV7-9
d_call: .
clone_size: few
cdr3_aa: CASSLGGDLSGQPQHF
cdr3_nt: TGTGCCAGCAGCTTAGGAGGGGATCTTTCCGGTCAGCCCCAGCATTTT

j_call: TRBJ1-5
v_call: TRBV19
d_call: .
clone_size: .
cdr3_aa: CASSMKTPGTSNQPQHF
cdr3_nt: TGTGCCAGTAGTATGAAAACTCCCGGGACATCGAATCAGCCCCAGCATTTT

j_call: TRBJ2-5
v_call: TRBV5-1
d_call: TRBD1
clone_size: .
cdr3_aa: CASSQPGTVETQYF
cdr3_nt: TGCGCCAGCAGCCAACCCGGGACAGTGGAGACCCAGTACTTC

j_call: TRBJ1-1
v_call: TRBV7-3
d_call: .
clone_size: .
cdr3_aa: CASSRSGGSNTEAFF
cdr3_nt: TGTGCCAGCAGCCGAAGCGGGGGGTCCAACACTGAAGCTTTCTTT

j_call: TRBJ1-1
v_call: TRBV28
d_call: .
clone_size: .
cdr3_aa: CASSLVIILGQLNTEAFF
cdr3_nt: TGTGCCAGCAGTTTGGTTATTATTTTAGGACAGCTAAACACTGAAGCTTTCTTT

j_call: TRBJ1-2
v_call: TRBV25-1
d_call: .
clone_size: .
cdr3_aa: CASSAGSNYGYTF
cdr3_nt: TGTGCCAGCAGTGCGGGGAGTAACTATGGCTACACCTTC

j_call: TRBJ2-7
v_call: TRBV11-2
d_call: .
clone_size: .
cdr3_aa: CASSWSGNYEQYF
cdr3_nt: TGTGCCAGCAGCTGGTCAGGGAACTACGAGCAGTACTTC

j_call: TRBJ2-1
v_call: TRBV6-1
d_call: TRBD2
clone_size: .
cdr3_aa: CAARYSGSGNEQFF
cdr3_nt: TGTGCCGCTAGATACAGCGGGAGTGGGAATGAGCAGTTCTTC

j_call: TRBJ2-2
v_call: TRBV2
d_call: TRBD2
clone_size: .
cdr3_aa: CASSKGVAGVAANTGELFF
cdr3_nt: TGTGCCAGCAGTAAGGGAGTAGCGGGAGTTGCGGCGAACACCGGGGAGCTGTTTTTT

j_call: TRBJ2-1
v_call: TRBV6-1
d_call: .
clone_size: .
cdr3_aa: CASSEYGRVSNEQFF
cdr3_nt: TGTGCCAGCAGTGAATATGGCAGGGTGTCCAATGAGCAGTTCTTC

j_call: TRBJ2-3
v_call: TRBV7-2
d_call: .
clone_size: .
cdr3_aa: CASSHIVSTDTQYF
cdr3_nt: TGTGCCAGCAGCCATATTGTAAGCACAGATACGCAGTATTTT

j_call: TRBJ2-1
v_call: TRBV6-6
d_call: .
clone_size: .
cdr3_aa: CASSYSGDLAEQFF
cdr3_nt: TGTGCCAGCAGTTACTCGGGGGATTTGGCTGAGCAGTTCTTC

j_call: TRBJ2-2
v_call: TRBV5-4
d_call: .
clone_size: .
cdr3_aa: CASRPGGTNTGELFF
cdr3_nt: TGTGCCAGCAGACCCGGGGGAACGAACACCGGGGAGCTGTTTTTT

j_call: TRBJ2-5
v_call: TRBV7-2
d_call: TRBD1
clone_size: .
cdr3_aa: CASSLRTGLETQYF
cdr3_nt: TGTGCCAGCAGCTTACGGACAGGTCTCGAGACCCAGTACTTC

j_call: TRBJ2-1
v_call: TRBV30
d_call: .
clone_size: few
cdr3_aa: CAWSPLQEQFF
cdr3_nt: TGTGCCTGGAGCCCCCTACAGGAGCAGTTCTTC

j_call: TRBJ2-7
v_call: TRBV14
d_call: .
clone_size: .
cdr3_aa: CASRRSGDTHYEQYF
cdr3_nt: TGTGCCAGCAGACGTAGCGGAGACACCCACTACGAGCAGTACTTC

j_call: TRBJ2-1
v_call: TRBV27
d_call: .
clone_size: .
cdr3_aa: CASSYPRTAPGNEQFF
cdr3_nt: TGTGCCAGCAGTTATCCCCGGACAGCCCCTGGCAATGAGCAGTTCTTC

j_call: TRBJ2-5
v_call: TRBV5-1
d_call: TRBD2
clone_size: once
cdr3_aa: CASSLLAGLQETQYF
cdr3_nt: TGCGCCAGCAGCTTGTTAGCGGGCCTCCAAGAGACCCAGTACTTC

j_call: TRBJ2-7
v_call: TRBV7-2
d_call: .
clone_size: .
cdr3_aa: CASSSHSGAEAYEQYF
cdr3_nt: TGTGCCAGCAGCTCTCACTCGGGGGCGGAGGCCTACGAGCAGTACTTC

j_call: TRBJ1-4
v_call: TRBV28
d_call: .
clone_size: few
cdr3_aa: CATRTYEKLFF
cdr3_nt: TGTGCCACACGGACATATGAAAAACTGTTTTTT

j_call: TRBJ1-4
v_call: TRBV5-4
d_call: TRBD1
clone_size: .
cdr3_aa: CASSVDRATNEKLFF
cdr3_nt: TGTGCCAGCAGCGTGGACAGGGCAACTAATGAAAAACTGTTTTTT

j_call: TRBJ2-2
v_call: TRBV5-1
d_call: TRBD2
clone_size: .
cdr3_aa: CASRTSENTGELFF
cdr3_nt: TGCGCCAGCAGGACTAGCGAGAACACCGGGGAGCTGTTTTTT

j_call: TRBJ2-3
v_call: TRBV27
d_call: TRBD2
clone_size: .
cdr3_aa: CASSFRLAGTDTQYF
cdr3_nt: TGTGCCAGCAGTTTTCGGCTAGCGGGCACAGATACGCAGTATTTT

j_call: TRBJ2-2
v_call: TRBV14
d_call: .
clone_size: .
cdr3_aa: CASSPRRGSGELFF
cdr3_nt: TGTGCCAGCAGCCCTCGGAGGGGGTCCGGGGAGCTGTTTTTT